This paragraph reports one T cell receptor beta chain. In TCRdb, the RT-PCR reads were re-called with MiXCR into one record per CDR3 protein. The sample lists about 700,000 distinct CDR3 sequences; approximately 15% were seen once. Trimming cost V 4 bases and J 4 bases, with 20 bases left between them. Germline V gene data show CDR1 as MGHRA and CDR2 as YSYEKL. This CDR3 is built from 16 residues. This receptor was obtained from a female donor in good health, serving as a healthy control. V is TRBV4-1 and J is TRBJ2-7, with D tentatively TRBD1 or TRBD2 (5 bases each). What was sequenced was memory CD4+ T cells from blood. CDR3 residues: CASSLKSGQESYEQYF. The CDR3 bases are TGCGCCAGCAGCCTCAAGTCGGGGCAGGAATCTTACGAGCAGTACTTC.